This T cell receptor beta chain originates from a study of tumor and adjacent non-tumor tissue in lung cancer. Study background: On average, productive TCRbeta reads reached a few million per sample.

Study outcomes and limitations: Tumor repertoires had a smaller top 100 clone share than normal lung. Significantly higher TCR diversity was found in tumor than normal lung.

TCRbeta libraries were built with three rounds of nested PCR, modified from ARM-PCR. In TCRdb, the multiplex PCR reads were re-called with MiXCR into one record per CDR3 protein. The top ten hold about 20% of the sample, which has roughly 150,000 distinct CDR3 sequences, about 71% seen once. The template was RNA from unsorted bulk tissue. Between August and November 2014, newly diagnosed, chemotherapy-naive lung cancer patients underwent thoracic surgery in China. The CDR3 totals 13 residues. Trimming pared 4 bases from V and 7 bases from J, leaving 14 bases between. Of note for this clonotype: Its antigen is undetermined.

The chain uses TRBV12-3 or TRBV12-4 and TRBJ2-7; D uncertain. Sequenced input: lung tumor tissue. The receptor was derived from a man aged 60 to 69 with small cell lung cancer. As DNA, the CDR3 is TGTGCCAGCAGTTGCGATCGACTGGGTGAGCAGTACTTC. Translating it yields CASSCDRLGEQYF.